Many counts were recorded for the clone carrying this T cell receptor beta chain. Its antigen is not known. These data originate in a study of human T cells and chemical hapten exposure. In the study overall: Variability of per-sample TCR yields stemmed mainly from small differences in pooled library volume. The study, taken as a whole, reports: TCRs at a frequency above 1 in 1000 stayed unchanged with DPC sensitization.

Library construction involved attaching unique molecular identifiers to individual cDNA molecules, which allowed quantitative, reproducible TCR counting. One entry per CDR3 protein results from TCRdb running MiXCR on the RACE reads. Counted here are around 130,000 distinct CDR3 sequences, around 8.2% occurring once; the ten biggest clones make up 1.5% to 2%. This CDR3 region has 16 residues. Germline V CDR1 and CDR2: DFQATT, SNEGSKA (reference sequence). Unmatched junction bases numbered 12, after V lost 2 bases and J lost 6 bases. The time point is: healthy volunteer bleed at 2 weeks. Total RNA was isolated from whole blood that had not been fractionated.

The chain carries TRBV20-1 and TRBJ2-1, with 8 bases identical to TRBD2. Material: whole blood. The source of this sequence is a male donor in good health. Some clones in this sample may be carry-over from other donors' samples. The CDR3 loop reads CSARSGAGGLGNEQFF. The CDR3 bases are TGCAGTGCTAGATCGGGGGCGGGGGGCCTCGGCAATGAGCAGTTCTTC.